One TCR beta chain is described in this entry. Its specificity is unknown. The data are from a study of cytomegalovirus exposure and HLA in healthy donors. Overall study results and limits: Roughly uniform sequencing depth across donors was assumed, possibly incorrectly. In a later analysis, most CMV-associated TCR beta chains appeared HLA-restricted. A later analysis associated 15,000 to 20,000 TCR beta sequences with HLA alleles at a 0.05 false discovery rate.

The PCR used 60 Vbeta and 13 Jbeta primers. Sequencing was performed with immunoSEQ multiplex PCR; in TCRdb, only in-frame clones are kept and a portion is missing. The repertoire holds about 200,000 clones, with 65% to 90% as singletons. The CDR3 runs to 16 residues. Germline V gives CDR1 GTSNPN, CDR2 SVGIG (reference sequence). The germline V and J ends were trimmed by 1 base and 13 bases, with 28 bases remaining between them. The J gene is TRBJ1-1, the V gene TRBV30; D might be TRBD1 (6 bases). This TCR was sampled from a woman between 45 and 65 years old in good health and CMV-seronegative. Sequences were obtained from PBMCs. DNA of the CDR3: TGTGCCTGGAGTGACCCGTCCGGACAGAGGCCCCAGTATAGTTTCTTT. Residues: CAWSDPSGQRPQYSFF.